What follows describes a single T cell receptor beta chain. What it binds is unknown. Via MiXCR, TCRdb re-called the RT-PCR reads, giving one row per CDR3 protein. The repertoire holds 650,000 to 800,000 distinct CDR3 sequences, with roughly 13% as singletons. The CDR3 length is 14 residues. The V end was cut by 6 bases, the J end by 6 bases, with 14 bases between. The data were taken from a study of response to subunit inactivated influenza vaccine. Whole-study results and caveats: It was the authors' suggestion that each seasonal influenza vaccination recruits few new T cells.

V is TRBV12-3 or TRBV12-4 and J is TRBJ1-4; D possibly corresponds to TRBD1 (6 bases). The TCR was taken from a man aged 45-65 years who received an inactivated influenza vaccine. The input for sequencing was PBMCs from blood, taken less than 15 days before vaccination. The CDR3 spells CASSQGQIYEKLFF. The CDR3 DNA follows: TGTGCCAGCAGCCAGGGGCAGATTTATGAAAAACTGTTTTTT.